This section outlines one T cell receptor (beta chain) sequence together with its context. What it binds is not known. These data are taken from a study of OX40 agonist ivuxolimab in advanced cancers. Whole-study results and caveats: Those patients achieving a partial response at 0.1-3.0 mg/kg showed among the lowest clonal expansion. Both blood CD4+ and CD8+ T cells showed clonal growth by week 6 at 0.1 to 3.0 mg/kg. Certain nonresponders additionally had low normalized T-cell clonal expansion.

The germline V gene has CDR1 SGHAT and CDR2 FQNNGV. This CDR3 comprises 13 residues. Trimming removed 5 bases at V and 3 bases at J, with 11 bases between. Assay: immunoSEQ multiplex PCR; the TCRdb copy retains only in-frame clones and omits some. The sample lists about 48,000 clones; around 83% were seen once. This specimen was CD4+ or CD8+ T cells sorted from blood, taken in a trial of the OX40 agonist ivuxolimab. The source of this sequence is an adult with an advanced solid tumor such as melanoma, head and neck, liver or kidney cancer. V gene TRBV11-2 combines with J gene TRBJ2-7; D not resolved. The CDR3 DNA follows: TGTGCCAGCAGCACCAGTAACAACTACGAGCAGTACTTC. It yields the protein CASSTSNNYEQYF. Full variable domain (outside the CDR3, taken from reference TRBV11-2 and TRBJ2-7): EAGVAQSPRYKIIEKRQSVAFWCNPISGHATLYWYQQILGQGPKLLIQFQNNGVVDDSQLPKDRFSAERLKGVDSTLKIQPAKLEDSAVYLCASSTSNNYEQYFGPGTRLTVT.